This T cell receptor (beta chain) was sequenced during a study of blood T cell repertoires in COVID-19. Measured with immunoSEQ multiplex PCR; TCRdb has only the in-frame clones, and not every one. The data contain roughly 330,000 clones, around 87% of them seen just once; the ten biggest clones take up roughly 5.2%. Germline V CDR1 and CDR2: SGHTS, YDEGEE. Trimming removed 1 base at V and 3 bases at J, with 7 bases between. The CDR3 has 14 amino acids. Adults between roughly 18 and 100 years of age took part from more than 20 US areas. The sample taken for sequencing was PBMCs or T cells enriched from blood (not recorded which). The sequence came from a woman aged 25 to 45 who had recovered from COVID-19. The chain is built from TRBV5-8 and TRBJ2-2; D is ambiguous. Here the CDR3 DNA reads TGTGCCAGCAGCTTGACACCCTACACCGGGGAGCTGTTTTTT. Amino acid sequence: CASSLTPYTGELFF.